Only one count was recorded for the clone carrying this T cell receptor (beta chain). These data come from a study of blood T cell repertoires in COVID-19. In the study overall: Sources were T cells, B-cell-depleted T cells, or PBMCs; the material itself was cDNA or gDNA.

The CDR3 loop spans 15 amino acids. With 6 bases clipped from V and 0 bases from J, the junction kept 7 bases outside the gene matches. Germline CDR1 and CDR2: MNHEY and SVGAGI. As processed by the authors: From reference gene primer amplification, estimates of nucleated cell counts were derived. Clones were read by immunoSEQ multiplex PCR, and TCRdb kept only the in-frame ones, dropping some. V, J and clone size are those of that table, while D and trimming were read from the DNA. There are 150,000 or so clones in the sample; roughly 87% occur only once, and more than 7.5% lies in the top ten. The TCR comes from a woman between 65 and 79 years old with acute or convalescent COVID-19. The rearrangement links TRBV6-5 to TRBJ2-5; 7 bases agree with TRBD2. The sample taken for sequencing was peripheral blood. The CDR3 region is CASRISGVNQETQYF. Here the CDR3 DNA reads TGTGCCAGCAGGATAAGCGGGGTGAACCAAGAGACCCAGTACTTC.